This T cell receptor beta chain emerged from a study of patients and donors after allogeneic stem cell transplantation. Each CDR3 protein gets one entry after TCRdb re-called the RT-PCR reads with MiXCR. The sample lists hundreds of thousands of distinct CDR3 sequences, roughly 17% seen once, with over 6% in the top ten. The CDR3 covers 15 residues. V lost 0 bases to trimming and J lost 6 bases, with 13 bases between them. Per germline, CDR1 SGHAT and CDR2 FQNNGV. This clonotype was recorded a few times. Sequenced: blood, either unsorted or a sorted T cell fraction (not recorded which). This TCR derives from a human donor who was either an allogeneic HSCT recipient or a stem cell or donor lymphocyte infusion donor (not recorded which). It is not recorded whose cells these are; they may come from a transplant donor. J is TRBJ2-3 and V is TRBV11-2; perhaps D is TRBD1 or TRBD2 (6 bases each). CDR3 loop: CASSLDGGRGDTQYF. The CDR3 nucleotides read TGTGCCAGCAGCTTAGATGGGGGGCGCGGGGATACGCAGTATTTT. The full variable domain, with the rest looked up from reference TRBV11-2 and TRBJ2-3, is EAGVAQSPRYKIIEKRQSVAFWCNPISGHATLYWYQQILGQGPKLLIQFQNNGVVDDSQLPKDRFSAERLKGVDSTLKIQPAKLEDSAVYLCASSLDGGRGDTQYFGPGTRLTVL.